This TCR beta chain was profiled in a study of cytomegalovirus exposure and HLA in healthy donors. Overall study context: There were 350 to 450 genotyped donors. Of these, 75% to 90% fell in the genetic ancestry cluster associated with self-reported Caucasian donors. Study-wide points: Segments of the TCR beta V type were, in most cases, productive about 87% or about 30% of the time in an earlier analysis. The later analysis indicated that the majority of CMV-associated TCR beta chains appeared HLA-restricted.

This clone is a singleton in its sample. Its antigen is unknown. The study ran its PCR with 60 Vbeta and 13 Jbeta primers. Libraries were prepared by immunoSEQ multiplex PCR; TCRdb keeps only in-frame clonotypes and omits some of them. The sample has 150,000 to 200,000 clones; about three quarters are singletons. The CDR3 spans 10 residues. V lost 7 bases and J lost 6, with 8 bases in between. Germline CDR1 and CDR2: SQVTM and ANQGSEA. The sequenced material came from PBMCs. The source of this sequence is a woman aged 50 to 65 in good health and CMV-seropositive. The chain carries TRBV29-1 and TRBJ2-3; D gene uncertain. For the CDR3, the DNA is TGCAGCGCCTCGAGGGATACGCAGTATTTT. Its protein product is CSASRDTQYF.